This is a list of T cell receptor beta chains from one sample in a study of beta chain features in type 1 diabetes. The table came from immunoSEQ multiplex PCR; TCRdb's copy has only in-frame clones and leaves some out. The sample lists 970,000 or so clones, 15% to 20% occurring once. Sequenced: naive CD4+ T cells from blood. Every receptor here comes from a young woman in good health. Both conserved end residues are part of each CDR3. D genes are given only for firm matches. Rows may omit the clone size; those that give it use once, few, many or a size class.

j_call d_call clone_size v_call cdr3_aa cdr3_nt
TRBJ2-7 - - TRBV4-2 CASSQEEGLSYEQYF TGTGCCAGCAGCCAAGAAGAAGGACTATCCTACGAGCAGTACTTC
TRBJ1-4 - few TRBV19 CASRTDATNEKLFF TGTGCCTCAAGGACGGATGCAACTAATGAAAAACTGTTTTTT
TRBJ2-1 - few TRBV5-1 CASSLPGPYNEQFF TGCGCCAGCAGCCTACCGGGACCCTACAATGAGCAGTTCTTC
TRBJ2-3 - - TRBV4-2 CASSQGGGVRDTQYF TGTGCCAGCAGCCAAGGCGGCGGGGTAAGAGATACGCAGTATTTT
TRBJ2-7 TRBD2 once TRBV28 CASSLLAGVGEQYF TGTGCCAGCAGTTTGCTAGCGGGAGTCGGCGAGCAGTACTTC
TRBJ1-2 - few TRBV28 CASSYPRGDGYTF TGTGCCAGCAGTTATCCCAGGGGAGATGGCTACACCTTC
TRBJ2-5 - - TRBV5-1 CASSPIPQRETQYF TGCGCCAGCAGCCCTATACCCCAGAGAGAGACCCAGTACTTC
TRBJ1-5 - few TRBV19 CASSREWGNQPQHF TGTGCCAGTAGTAGAGAGTGGGGCAATCAGCCCCAGCATTTT
TRBJ2-3 - few TRBV2 CASSEWGLGWRTDTQYF TGTGCCAGCAGTGAATGGGGACTGGGTTGGCGCACAGATACGCAGTATTTT
TRBJ2-7 - - TRBV19 CASSTRATGRDYEQYF TGTGCCAGTAGTACTCGGGCAACAGGCAGGGATTACGAGCAGTACTTC
TRBJ1-2 - few TRBV19 CASSRKIVADYGYTF TGTGCCAGTTCGAGGAAGATAGTCGCGGACTATGGCTACACCTTC
TRBJ1-4 - few TRBV13 CASSLDGTNEKLFF TGTGCCAGCAGCTTAGACGGCACTAATGAAAAACTGTTTTTT
TRBJ2-7 - few TRBV7-8 CASSEQGWSNEQYF TGTGCCAGCAGCGAGCAGGGTTGGAGTAACGAGCAGTACTTC
TRBJ2-7 - - TRBV10-3 CATEGQSYEQYF TGTGCCACGGAGGGACAGTCCTACGAGCAGTACTTC
TRBJ2-7 - - TRBV19 CASSDLDWDRNEQYF TGTGCCAGTAGCGACCTTGACTGGGACCGGAATGAGCAGTACTTC
TRBJ2-7 TRBD2 - TRBV6-6 CASRGTRNSYEQYF TGTGCCAGCAGGGGGACTAGAAACTCCTACGAGCAGTACTTC
TRBJ2-7 - - TRBV7-3 CASSSTSRGEQYF TGTGCCAGCAGCTCGACGAGTCGCGGGGAGCAGTACTTC
TRBJ1-1 - - TRBV5-1 CASTLRGPSTEAFF TGCGCCAGCACCCTACGGGGACCAAGCACTGAAGCTTTCTTT
TRBJ2-3 TRBD1 - TRBV19 CASSRDSGWVDTQYF TGTGCCAGTAGCCGGGACAGCGGCTGGGTAGATACGCAGTATTTT
TRBJ1-5 - - TRBV6-5 CASRSVYSNQPQHF TGTGCCAGCAGATCCGTCTATAGCAATCAGCCCCAGCATTTT
TRBJ2-4 TRBD2 few TRBV28 CASIDVVAGAYIQYF TGTGCCAGCATTGACGTGGTAGCGGGAGCATACATTCAGTACTTC
TRBJ2-7 - - TRBV18 CASSPPNSYEQYF TGTGCCAGCTCACCACCCAACTCCTACGAGCAGTACTTC
TRBJ1-2 - - TRBV27 CASRASPTLNYGYTF TGTGCCAGCAGGGCGTCCCCGACCTTAAACTATGGCTACACCTTC
TRBJ1-6 - - TRBV6-5 CASSYSTSFGSPLHF TGTGCCAGCAGTTACTCGACGAGTTTCGGGTCACCCCTCCACTTT
TRBJ2-5 - - TRBV20-1 CSGTYQETQYF TGCAGTGGGACGTACCAAGAGACCCAGTACTTC
TRBJ1-1 - - TRBV5-4 CASSVRTDTEAFF TGTGCCAGCAGCGTACGGACGGACACTGAAGCTTTCTTT
TRBJ2-2 - few TRBV7-2 CASSLVWFANTGELFF TGTGCCAGCAGCTTAGTCTGGTTCGCGAACACCGGGGAGCTGTTTTTT
TRBJ2-3 - few TRBV5-6 CASSLTSTDTQYF TGTGCCAGCAGTCTGACTAGCACAGATACGCAGTATTTT
TRBJ2-2 TRBD2 - TRBV29-1 CSVGGLASGKANTGELFF TGCAGCGTTGGGGGACTAGCTTCGGGGAAGGCGAACACCGGGGAGCTGTTTTTT
TRBJ2-5 TRBD2 few TRBV6-5 CASSLAGGETQYF TGTGCCAGCAGTCTAGCGGGAGGGGAGACCCAGTACTTC
TRBJ2-3 - - TRBV5-1 CASMGALDTQYF TGCGCCAGCATGGGGGCACTTGATACGCAGTATTTT
TRBJ2-2 - once TRBV4-2 CASSQREAGRGTGELFF TGTGCCAGCAGCCAAAGGGAGGCGGGGCGCGGGACCGGGGAGCTGTTTTTT
TRBJ2-5 - - TRBV11-2 CASSFSLLQETQYF TGTGCCAGCAGCTTCAGCCTACTCCAAGAGACCCAGTACTTC
TRBJ2-7 - - TRBV4-3 CATQQAIGLSYEQYF TGCGCCACCCAGCAGGCCATCGGCTTGTCCTACGAGCAGTACTTC
TRBJ2-7 TRBD1 - TRBV4-3 CASSQYFTGDSYEQYF TGCGCCAGCAGCCAATATTTTACAGGGGACTCCTACGAGCAGTACTTC
TRBJ1-2 - - TRBV7-9 CASSKQHDTSYYGYTF TGTGCCAGCAGCAAACAACACGACACCAGCTACTATGGCTACACCTTC